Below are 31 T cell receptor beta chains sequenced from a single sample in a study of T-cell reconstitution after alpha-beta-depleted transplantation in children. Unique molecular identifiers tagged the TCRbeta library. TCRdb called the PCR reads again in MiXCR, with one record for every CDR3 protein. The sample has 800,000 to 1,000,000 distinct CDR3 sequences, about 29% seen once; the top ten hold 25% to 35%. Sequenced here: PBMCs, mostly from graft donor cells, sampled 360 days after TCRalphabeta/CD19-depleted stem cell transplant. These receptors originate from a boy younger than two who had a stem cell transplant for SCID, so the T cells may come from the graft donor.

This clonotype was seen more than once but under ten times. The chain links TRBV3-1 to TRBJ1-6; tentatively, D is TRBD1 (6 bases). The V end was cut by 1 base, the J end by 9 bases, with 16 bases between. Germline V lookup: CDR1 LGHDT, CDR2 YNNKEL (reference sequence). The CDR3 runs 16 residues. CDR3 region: CASSQGQFRGISPLHF. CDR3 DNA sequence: TGTGCCAGCAGCCAAGGACAGTTCAGGGGCATTTCACCCCTCCACTTT.

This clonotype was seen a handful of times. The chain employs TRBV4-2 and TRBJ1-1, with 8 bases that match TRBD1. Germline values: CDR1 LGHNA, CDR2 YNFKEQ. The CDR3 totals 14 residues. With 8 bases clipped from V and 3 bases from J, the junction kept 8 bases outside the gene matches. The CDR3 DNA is TGTGCCAGCTGGAACCCGACAGGGGACACTGAAGCTTTCTTT. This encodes CASWNPTGDTEAFF.

DNA of the CDR3: TGTGCCAGCTCACCACGGGAGTCGAGCTCCTACAATGAGCAGTTCTTC. Translating it yields CASSPRESSSYNEQFF. The chain joins TRBV18 to TRBJ2-1; D might be TRBD2 (5 bases). V was shortened by 1 base and J by 0 bases, with 10 bases between the two germline ends. The CDR3 extends over 16 amino acids. Germline V CDR1 and CDR2: KGHSH, LQKENI.

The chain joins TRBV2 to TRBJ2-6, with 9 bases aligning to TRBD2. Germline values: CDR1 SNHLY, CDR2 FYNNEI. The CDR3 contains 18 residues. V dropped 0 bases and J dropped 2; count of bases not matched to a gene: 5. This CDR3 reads CASSEAREGRAGANVLTF. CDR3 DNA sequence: TGTGCCAGCAGTGAAGCGCGGGAGGGGAGAGCTGGGGCCAACGTCCTGACTTTC.

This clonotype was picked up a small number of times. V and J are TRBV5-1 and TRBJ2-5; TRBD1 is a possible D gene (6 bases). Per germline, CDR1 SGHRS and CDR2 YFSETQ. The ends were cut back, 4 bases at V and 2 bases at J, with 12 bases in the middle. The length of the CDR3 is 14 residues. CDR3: CASSRRGPQETQYF. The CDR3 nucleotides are TGCGCCAGCAGCCGCAGGGGTCCTCAAGAGACCCAGTACTTC.

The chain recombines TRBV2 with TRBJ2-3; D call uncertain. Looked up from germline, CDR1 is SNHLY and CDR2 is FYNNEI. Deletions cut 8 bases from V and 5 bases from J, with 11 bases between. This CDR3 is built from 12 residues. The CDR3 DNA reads TGTGCCAGCCAAAGGGCGTTAGATACGCAGTATTTT. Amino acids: CASQRALDTQYF.

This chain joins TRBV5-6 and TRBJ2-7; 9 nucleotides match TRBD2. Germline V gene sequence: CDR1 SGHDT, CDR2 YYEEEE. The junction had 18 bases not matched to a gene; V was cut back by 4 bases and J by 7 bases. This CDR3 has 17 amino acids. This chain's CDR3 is CASSGGRERALSGEQYF. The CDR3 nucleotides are TGTGCCAGCAGCGGCGGGAGGGAGCGCGCATTATCCGGTGAGCAGTACTTC.

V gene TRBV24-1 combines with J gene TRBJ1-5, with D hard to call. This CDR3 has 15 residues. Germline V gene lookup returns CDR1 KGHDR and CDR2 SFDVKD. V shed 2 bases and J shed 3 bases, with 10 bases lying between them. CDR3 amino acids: CATSDWRDYNQPQHF. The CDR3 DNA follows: TGTGCCACCAGTGATTGGAGGGATTACAATCAGCCCCAGCATTTT.

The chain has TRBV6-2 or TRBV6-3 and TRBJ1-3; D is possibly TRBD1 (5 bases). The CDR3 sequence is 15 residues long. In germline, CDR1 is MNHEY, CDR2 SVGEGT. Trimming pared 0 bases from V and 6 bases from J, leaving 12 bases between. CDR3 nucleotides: TGTGCCAGCAGTTACTCGGGACCCTTATTAAACACCATATATTTT. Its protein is CASSYSGPLLNTIYF.

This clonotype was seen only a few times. The CDR3 DNA sequence: TGCGCCAGCAGCCAAGTAAACGTTTACAATGAGCAGTTCTTC. Translation: CASSQVNVYNEQFF. The gene calls are TRBV4-1 and TRBJ2-1; D is unresolved. The CDR3 has 14 residues. The germline V and J ends were trimmed by 1 base and 4 bases, with 8 bases remaining between them. In germline, CDR1 is MGHRA, CDR2 YSYEKL.

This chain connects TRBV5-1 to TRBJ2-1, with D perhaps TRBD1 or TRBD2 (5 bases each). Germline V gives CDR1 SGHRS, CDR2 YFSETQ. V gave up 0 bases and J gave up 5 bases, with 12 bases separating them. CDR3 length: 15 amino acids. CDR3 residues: CASSLGGVKHNEQFF. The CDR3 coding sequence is TGCGCCAGCAGCTTGGGAGGGGTGAAGCACAATGAGCAGTTCTTC.

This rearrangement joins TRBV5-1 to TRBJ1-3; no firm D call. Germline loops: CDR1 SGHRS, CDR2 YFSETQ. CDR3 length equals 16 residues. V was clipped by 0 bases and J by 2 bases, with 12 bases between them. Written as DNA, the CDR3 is TGCGCCAGCAGCTTGGCTCCGGTGTCTACTGGAAACACCATATATTTT. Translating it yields CASSLAPVSTGNTIYF.

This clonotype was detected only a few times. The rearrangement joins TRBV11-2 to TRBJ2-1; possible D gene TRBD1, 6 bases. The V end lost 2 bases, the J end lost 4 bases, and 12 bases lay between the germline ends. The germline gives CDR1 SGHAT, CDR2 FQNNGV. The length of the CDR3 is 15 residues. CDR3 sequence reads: CASSLQGRGYNEQFF. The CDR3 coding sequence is TGTGCCAGCAGCTTACAGGGGAGAGGGTACAATGAGCAGTTCTTC.

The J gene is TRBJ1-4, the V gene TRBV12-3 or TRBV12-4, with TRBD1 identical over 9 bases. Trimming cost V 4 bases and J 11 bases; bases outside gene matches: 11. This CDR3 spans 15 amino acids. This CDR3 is CASSSYLGQGHKLFF. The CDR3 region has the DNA TGTGCCAGCAGTTCCTACCTGGGACAGGGACACAAACTGTTTTTT.

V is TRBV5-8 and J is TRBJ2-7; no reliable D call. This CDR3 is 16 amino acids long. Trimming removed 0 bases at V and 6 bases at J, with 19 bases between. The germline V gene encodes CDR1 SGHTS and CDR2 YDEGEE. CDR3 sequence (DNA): TGTGCCAGCAGCTTGGGGCCGGCCAGATCCGCAGTCGAGCAGTACTTC. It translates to CASSLGPARSAVEQYF.

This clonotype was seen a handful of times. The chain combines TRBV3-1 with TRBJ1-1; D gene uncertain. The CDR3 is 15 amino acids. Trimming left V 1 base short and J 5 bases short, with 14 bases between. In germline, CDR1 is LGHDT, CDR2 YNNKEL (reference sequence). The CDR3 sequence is CASSQAPRMWTEAFF. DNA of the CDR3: TGTGCCAGCAGCCAAGCGCCTCGGATGTGGACTGAAGCTTTCTTT.

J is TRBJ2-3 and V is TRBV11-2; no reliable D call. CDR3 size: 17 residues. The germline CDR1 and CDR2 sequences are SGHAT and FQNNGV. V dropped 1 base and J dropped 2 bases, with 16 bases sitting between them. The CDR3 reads CASSLVRIGILTDTQYF. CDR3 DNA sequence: TGTGCCAGCAGCTTAGTTCGAATAGGAATACTCACAGATACGCAGTATTTT. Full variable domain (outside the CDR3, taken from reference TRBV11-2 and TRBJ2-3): EAGVAQSPRYKIIEKRQSVAFWCNPISGHATLYWYQQILGQGPKLLIQFQNNGVVDDSQLPKDRFSAERLKGVDSTLKIQPAKLEDSAVYLCASSLVRIGILTDTQYFGPGTRLTVL.

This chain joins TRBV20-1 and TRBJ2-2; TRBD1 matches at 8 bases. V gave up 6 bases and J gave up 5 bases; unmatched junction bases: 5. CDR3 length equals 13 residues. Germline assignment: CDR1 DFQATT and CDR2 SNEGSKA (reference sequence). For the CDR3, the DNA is TGCAGTGCGAGGGACAGGAGGACCGGGGAGCTGTTTTTT. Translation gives CSARDRRTGELFF.

The CDR3 DNA reads TGTGCCAGCAGTTTTGGGGGGCCAGGATTCTACGAGCAGTACTTC. Amino acids: CASSFGGPGFYEQYF. The chain combines TRBV6-9 with TRBJ2-7, with D perhaps being TRBD1 or TRBD2 (6 bases each). The CDR3 has 15 residues. Germline values: CDR1 MNHGY, CDR2 SVAAGI. V was shortened by 4 bases and J by 3 bases, with 16 bases between the two germline ends.

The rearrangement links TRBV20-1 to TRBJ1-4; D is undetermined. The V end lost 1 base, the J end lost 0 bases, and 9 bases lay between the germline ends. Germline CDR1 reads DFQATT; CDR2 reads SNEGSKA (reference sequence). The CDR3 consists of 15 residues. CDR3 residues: CSARVGLPTNEKLFF. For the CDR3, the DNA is TGCAGTGCTAGAGTTGGGCTTCCAACTAATGAAAAACTGTTTTTT.

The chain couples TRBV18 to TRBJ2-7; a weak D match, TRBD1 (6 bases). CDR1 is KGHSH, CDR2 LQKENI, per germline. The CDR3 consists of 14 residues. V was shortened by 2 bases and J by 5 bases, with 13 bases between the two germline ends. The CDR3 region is CASSPTGNNNEQYF. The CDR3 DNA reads TGTGCCAGCTCACCAACAGGGAATAACAACGAGCAGTACTTC.

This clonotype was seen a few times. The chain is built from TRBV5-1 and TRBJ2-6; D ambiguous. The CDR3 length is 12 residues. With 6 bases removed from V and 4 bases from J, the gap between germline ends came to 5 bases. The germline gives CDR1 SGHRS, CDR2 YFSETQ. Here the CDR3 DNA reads TGCGCCAGCACCATCGGGGCCAACGTCCTGACTTTC. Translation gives CASTIGANVLTF.

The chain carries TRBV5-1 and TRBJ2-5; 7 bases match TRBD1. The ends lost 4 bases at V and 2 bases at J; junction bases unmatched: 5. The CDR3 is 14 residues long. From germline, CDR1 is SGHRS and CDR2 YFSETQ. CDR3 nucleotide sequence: TGCGCCAGCAGCCGGACAGGAGATCAAGAGACCCAGTACTTC. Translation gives CASSRTGDQETQYF.

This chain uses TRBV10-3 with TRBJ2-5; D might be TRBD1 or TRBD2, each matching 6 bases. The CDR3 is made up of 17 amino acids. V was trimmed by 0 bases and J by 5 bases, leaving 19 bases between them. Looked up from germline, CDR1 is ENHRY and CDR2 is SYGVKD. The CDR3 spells CAISESPGGLRRETQYF. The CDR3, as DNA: TGTGCCATCAGTGAGTCTCCCGGGGGCCTCCGGAGGGAGACCCAGTACTTC.

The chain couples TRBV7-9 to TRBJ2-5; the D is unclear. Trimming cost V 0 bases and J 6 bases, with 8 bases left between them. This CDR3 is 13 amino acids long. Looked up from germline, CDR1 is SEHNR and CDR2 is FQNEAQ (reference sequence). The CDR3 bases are TGTGCCAGCAGCTTAGCACCCTACCAGACCCAGTACTTC. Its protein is CASSLAPYQTQYF.

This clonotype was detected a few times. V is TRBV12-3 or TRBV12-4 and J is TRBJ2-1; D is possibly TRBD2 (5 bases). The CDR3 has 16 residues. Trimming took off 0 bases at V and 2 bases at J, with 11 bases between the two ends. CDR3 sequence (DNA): TGTGCCAGCAGTTTAGCGGGGAGCCAACCCTACAATGAGCAGTTCTTC. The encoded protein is CASSLAGSQPYNEQFF.

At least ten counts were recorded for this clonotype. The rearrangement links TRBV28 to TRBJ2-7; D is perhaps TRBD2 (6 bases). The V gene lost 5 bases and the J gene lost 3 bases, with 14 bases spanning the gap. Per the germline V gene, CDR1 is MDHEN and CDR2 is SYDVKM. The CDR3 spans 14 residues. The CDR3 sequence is CASSPGLFVYEQYF. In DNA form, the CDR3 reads TGTGCCAGCAGTCCCGGACTATTCGTCTACGAGCAGTACTTC.

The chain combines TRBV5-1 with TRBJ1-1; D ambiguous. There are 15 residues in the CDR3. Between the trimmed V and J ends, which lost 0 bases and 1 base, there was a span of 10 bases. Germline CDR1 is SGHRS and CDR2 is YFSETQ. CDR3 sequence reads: CASSLVGRKNTEAFF. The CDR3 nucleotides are TGCGCCAGCAGCTTGGTTGGACGGAAGAACACTGAAGCTTTCTTT.

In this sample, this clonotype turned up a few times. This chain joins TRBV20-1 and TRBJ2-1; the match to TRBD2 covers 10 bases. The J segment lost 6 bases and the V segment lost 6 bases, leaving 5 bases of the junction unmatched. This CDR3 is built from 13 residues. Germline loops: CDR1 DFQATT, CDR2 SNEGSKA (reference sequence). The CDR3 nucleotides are TGCAGTGCCGGGCCTAGCGGGGGCAATGAGCAGTTCTTC. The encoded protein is CSAGPSGGNEQFF.

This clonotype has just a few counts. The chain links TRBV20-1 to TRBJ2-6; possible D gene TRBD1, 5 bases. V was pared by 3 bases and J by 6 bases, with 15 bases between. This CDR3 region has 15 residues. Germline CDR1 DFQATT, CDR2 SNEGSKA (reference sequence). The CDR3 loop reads CSARDQGYVANVLTF. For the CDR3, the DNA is TGCAGTGCTAGGGACCAGGGATATGTGGCCAACGTCCTGACTTTC.

The CDR3 loop is CASSLGWGYYEQYF. The CDR3 bases are TGTGCCAGCAGCTTAGGCTGGGGGTACTACGAGCAGTACTTC. This chain uses TRBV13 with TRBJ2-7; the D gene could be TRBD1 or TRBD2 (5 bases each). Looked up from germline, CDR1 is PRHDT and CDR2 is FYEKMQ (reference sequence). Deletions cut 0 bases from V and 3 bases from J, with 9 bases between. The CDR3 extends over 14 amino acids.